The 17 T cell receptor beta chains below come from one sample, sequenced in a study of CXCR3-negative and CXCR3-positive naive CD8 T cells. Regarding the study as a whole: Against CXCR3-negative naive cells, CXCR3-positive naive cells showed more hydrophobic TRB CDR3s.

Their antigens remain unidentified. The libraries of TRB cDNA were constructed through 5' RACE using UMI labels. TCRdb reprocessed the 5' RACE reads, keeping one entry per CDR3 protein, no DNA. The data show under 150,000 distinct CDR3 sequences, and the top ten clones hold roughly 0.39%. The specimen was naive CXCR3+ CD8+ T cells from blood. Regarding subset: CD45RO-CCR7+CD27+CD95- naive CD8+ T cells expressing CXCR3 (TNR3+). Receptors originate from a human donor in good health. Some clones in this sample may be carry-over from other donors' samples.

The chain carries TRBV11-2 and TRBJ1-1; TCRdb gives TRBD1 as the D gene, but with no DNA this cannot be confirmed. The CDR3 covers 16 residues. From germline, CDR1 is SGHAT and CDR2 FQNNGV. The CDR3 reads CASSPPSAGVDTEAFF.

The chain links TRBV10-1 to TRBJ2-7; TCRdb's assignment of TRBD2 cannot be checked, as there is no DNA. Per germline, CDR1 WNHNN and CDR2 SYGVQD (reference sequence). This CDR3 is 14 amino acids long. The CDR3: CASSASGRAFEQYF.

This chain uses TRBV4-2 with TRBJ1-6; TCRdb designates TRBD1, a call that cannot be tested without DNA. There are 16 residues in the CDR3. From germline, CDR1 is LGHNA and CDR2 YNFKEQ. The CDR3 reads CASSQAPGLGNSPLHF.

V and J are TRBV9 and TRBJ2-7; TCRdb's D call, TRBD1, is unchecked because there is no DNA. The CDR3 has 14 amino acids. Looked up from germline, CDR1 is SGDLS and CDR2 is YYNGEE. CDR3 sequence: CASSMGVSSYEQYF. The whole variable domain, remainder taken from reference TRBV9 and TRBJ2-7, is DSGVTQTPKHLITATGQRVTLRCSPRSGDLSVYWYQQSLDQGLQFLIQYYNGEERAKGNILERFSAQQFPDLHSELNLSSLELGDSALYFCASSMGVSSYEQYFGPGTRLTVT.

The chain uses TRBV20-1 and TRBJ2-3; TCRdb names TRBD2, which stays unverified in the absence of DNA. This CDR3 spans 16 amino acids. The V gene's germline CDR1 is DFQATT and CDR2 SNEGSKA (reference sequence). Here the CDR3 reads CSATPRLAASTDTQYF.

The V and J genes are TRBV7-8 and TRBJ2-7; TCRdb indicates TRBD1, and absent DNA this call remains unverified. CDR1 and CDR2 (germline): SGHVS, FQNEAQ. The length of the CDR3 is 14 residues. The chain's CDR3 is CASSLWDRALEQYF.

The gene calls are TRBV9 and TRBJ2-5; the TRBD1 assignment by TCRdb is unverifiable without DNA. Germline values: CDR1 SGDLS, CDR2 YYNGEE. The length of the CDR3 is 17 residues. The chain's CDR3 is CASSVELGRDREETQYF.

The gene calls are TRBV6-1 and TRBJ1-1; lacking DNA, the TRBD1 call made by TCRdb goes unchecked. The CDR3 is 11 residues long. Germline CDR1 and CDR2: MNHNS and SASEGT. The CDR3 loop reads CASRQAGAAFF.

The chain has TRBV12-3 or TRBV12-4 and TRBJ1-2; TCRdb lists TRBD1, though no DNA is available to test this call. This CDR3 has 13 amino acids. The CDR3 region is CASSSTGRISYTF.

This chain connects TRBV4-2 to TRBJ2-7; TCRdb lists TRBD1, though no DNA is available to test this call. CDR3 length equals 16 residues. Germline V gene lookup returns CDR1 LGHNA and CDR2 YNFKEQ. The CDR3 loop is CASSQTDRGFTYEQYF.

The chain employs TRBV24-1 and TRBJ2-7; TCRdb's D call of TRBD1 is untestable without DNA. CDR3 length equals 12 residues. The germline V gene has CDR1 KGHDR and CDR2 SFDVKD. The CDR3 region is CATQGPRREQYF.

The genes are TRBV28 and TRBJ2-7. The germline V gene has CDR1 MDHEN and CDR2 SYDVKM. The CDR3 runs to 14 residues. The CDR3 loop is CASRTTGGSYEQYF.

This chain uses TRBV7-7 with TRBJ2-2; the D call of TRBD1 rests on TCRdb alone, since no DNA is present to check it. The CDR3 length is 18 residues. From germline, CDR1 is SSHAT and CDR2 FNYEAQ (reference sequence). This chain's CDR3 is CASSAGGGRDGTPGSCFF.

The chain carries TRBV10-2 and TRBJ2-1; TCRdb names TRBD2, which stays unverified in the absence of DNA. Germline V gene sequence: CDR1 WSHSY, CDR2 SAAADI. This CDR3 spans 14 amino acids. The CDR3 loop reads CASSRTKYYNEQFF.

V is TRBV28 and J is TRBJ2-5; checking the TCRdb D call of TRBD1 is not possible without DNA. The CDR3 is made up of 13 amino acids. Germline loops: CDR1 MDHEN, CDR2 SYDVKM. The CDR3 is CASTPRTGETQYF.

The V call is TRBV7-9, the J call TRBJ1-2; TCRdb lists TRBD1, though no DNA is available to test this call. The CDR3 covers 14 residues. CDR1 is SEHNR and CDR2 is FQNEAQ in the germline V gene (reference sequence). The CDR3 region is CASSLGDRNYGYTF.

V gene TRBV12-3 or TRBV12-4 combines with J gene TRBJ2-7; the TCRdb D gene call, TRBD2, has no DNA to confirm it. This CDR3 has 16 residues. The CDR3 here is CASSQRTSGIPYEQYF.